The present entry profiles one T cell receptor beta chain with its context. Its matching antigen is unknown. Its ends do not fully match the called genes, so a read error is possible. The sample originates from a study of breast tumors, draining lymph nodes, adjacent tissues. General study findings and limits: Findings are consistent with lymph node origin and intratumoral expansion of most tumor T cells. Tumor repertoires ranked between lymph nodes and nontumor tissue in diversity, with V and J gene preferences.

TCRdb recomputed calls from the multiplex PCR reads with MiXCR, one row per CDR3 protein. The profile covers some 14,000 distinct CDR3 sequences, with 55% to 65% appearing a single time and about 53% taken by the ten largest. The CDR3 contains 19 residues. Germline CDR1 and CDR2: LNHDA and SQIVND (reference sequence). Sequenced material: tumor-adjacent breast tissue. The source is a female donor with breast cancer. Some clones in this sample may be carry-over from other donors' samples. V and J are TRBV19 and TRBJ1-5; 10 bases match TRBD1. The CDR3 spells CASRIGGQGPRYSNQLQHF. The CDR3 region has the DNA TGTGCCAGTAGGATCGGGGGACAGGGGCCAAGGTACAGCAATCAGCTCCAGCATTTT.